The entry that follows covers one TCR beta chain sequence. Its antigen is currently unknown. Libraries were prepared by immunoSEQ multiplex PCR; TCRdb keeps only in-frame clonotypes and omits some of them. The repertoire includes 110,000 or so clones, approximately 89% of them detected once, and 3% to 3.5% sits in the top ten. These data belong to a study of T cell responses to AZD1222 COVID-19 vaccine. Study-level results: Nearly half of unique spike-specific TCRs reportedly avoided B.1.351 and B.1.1.7 mutated regions.

The length of the CDR3 is 12 residues. Germline CDR1 and CDR2: LNHDA and SQIVND (reference sequence). The V and J ends lost 6 bases and 7 bases respectively, with 10 bases between them. The J gene is TRBJ2-1, the V gene TRBV19; possible D gene TRBD1, 6 bases. The sample in question was peripheral blood, obtained on day 0 of MenACWY control vaccination. This TCR was sampled from an adult in good health. The CDR3 DNA reads as TGTGCCAGTAGCCGCCAGGGGAATGAGCAGTTCTTC. The encoded protein is CASSRQGNEQFF. The full variable domain, its missing parts supplied by reference TRBV19 and TRBJ2-1, is DGGITQSPKYLFRKEGQNVTLSCEQNLNHDAMYWYRQDPGQGLRLIYYSQIVNDFQKGDIAEGYSVSREKKESFPLTVTSAQKNPTAFYLCASSRQGNEQFFGPGTRLTVL.